The 2 T cell receptor beta chains given below trace back to one sample, sequenced in a study of T cells in localized non-small cell lung cancer. TCRdb's copy holds only in-frame clones and misses some; the assay was immunoSEQ multiplex PCR. The sample yields about 1,300 clones, 15% to 20% seen once. The sample in question was normal lung tissue next to the tumor, obtained before any cancer treatment. The source of these receptors is a man aged 35 to 70 with stage I lung adenocarcinoma.

This clone has only a few counts. The V call is TRBV6-8, the J call TRBJ1-1; D may be TRBD1 (6 bases). The CDR3 runs 13 residues. CDR1 MNHGY and CDR2 SAAAGT come from the germline V gene. V was pared by 5 bases and J by 4 bases, with 11 bases between. The DNA of the CDR3 is TGTGCCAGCAGTCCAGGGGAGTTCACTGAAGCTTTCTTT. It yields the protein CASSPGEFTEAFF.

The chain recombines TRBV11-3 with TRBJ1-2; 7 nucleotides match TRBD1. V shed 3 bases, J shed 3 bases, and the junction held 4 bases outside the gene matches. Germline CDR1 and CDR2: SGHNT and YENEEA. The CDR3 has 14 residues. In nucleotides, the CDR3 is TGTGCCAGCAGCTTGGGCGGGACAGACTATGGCTACACCTTC. This gives the protein CASSLGGTDYGYTF.